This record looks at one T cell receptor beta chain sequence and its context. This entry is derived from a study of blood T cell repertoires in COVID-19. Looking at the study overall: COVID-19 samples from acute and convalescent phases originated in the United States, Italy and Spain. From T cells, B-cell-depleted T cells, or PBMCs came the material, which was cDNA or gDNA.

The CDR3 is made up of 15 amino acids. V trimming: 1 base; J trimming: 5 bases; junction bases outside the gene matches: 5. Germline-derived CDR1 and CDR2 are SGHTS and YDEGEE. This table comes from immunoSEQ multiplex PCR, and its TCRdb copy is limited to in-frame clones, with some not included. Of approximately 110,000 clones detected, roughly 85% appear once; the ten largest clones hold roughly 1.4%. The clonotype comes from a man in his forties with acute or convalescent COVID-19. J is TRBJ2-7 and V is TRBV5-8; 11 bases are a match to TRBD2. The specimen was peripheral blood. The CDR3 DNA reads TGTGCCAGCAGCTTGATCGTGACTAGCGGGGACGAGCAGTACTTC. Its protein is CASSLIVTSGDEQYF.